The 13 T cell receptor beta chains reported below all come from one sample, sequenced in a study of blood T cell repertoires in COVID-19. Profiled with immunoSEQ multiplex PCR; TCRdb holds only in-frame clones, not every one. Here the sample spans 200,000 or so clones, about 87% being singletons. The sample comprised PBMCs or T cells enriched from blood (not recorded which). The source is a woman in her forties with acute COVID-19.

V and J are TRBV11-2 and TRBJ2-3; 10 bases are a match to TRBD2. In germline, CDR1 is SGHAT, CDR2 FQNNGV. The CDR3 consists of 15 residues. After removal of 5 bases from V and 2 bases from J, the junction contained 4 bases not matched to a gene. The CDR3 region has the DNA TGTGCCAGCAGCCAAGCGGGAGGGAACACAGATACGCAGTATTTT. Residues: CASSQAGGNTDTQYF.

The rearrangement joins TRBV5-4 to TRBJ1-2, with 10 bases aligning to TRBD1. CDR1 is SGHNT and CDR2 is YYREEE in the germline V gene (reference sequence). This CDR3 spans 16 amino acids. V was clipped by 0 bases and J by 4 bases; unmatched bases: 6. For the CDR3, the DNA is TGTGCCAGCAGCTTGGGGGGGACAGGGGAGGGCTATGGCTACACCTTC. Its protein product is CASSLGGTGEGYGYTF.

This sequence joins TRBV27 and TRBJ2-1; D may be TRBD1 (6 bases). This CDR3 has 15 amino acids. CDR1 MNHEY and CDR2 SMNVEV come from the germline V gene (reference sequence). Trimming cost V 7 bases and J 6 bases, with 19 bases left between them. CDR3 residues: CASIAAGAPSNEQFF. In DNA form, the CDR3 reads TGTGCCAGCATCGCAGCAGGGGCCCCCAGCAATGAGCAGTTCTTC.

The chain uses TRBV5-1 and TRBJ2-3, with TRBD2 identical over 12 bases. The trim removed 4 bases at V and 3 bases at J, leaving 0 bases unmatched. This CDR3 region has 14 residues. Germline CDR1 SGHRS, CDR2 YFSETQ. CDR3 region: CASSGLAGTDTQYF. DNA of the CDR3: TGCGCCAGCAGCGGACTAGCGGGAACAGATACGCAGTATTTT.

The CDR3 nucleotides are TGTGCCAGCTTTTTGACAGGGTTGAACACTGAAGCTTTCTTT. It translates to CASFLTGLNTEAFF. The V gene is TRBV5-6, the J gene TRBJ1-1; TRBD1 matches 7 bases. CDR3 length: 14 residues. Germline V gene sequence: CDR1 SGHDT, CDR2 YYEEEE. The junction had 6 bases not matched to a gene; V was cut back by 7 bases and J by 0 bases.

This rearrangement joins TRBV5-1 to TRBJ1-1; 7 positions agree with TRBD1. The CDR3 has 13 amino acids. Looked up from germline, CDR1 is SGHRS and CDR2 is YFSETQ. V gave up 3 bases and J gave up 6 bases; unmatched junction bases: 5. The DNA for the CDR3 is TGCGCCAGCAGCTCATTGACAGGGCCTGAAGCTTTCTTT. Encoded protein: CASSSLTGPEAFF.

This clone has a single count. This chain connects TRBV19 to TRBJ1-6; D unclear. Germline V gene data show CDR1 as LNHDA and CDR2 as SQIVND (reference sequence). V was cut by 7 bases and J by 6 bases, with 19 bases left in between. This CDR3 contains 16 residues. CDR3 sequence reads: CASTGSVGRFNSPLHF. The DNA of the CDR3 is TGTGCCAGTACCGGTAGTGTAGGGAGGTTTAATTCACCCCTCCACTTT.

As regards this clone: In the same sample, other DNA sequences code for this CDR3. CDR3 loop: CASSPTSGTDTQYF. DNA of the CDR3: TGTGCCAGCAGCCCTACTAGCGGGACAGATACGCAGTATTTT. The chain combines TRBV11-3 with TRBJ2-3; 9 nucleotides match TRBD2. CDR3 size: 14 residues. CDR1 SGHNT and CDR2 YENEEA come from the germline V gene. Losses at the gene ends were 5 bases for V and 3 bases for J; bases not matched to a gene: 3.

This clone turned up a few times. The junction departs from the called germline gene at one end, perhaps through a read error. The CDR3, as DNA: TGTGCCACCAGTAGGACAGGGGGCTCAGGAAACACCATATATTTT. As protein: CATSRTGGSGNTIYF. The chain links TRBV2 to TRBJ1-3; TRBD1 aligns across 11 bases. Germline V lookup: CDR1 SNHLY, CDR2 FYNNEI. This CDR3 is built from 15 residues. The full variable domain, its missing parts supplied by reference TRBV2 and TRBJ1-3, is EPEVTQTPSHQVTQMGQEVILRCVPISNHLYFYWYRQILGQKVEFLVSFYNNEISEKSEIFDDQFSVERPDGSNFTLKIRSTKLEDSAMYFCATSRTGGSGNTIYFGEGSWLTVV.

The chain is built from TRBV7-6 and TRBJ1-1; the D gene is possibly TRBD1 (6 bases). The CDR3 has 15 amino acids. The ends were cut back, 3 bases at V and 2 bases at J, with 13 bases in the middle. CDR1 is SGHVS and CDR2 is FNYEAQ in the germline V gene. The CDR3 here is CASSLVQGTNTEAFF. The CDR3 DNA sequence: TGTGCCAGCAGCTTGGTACAGGGAACTAACACTGAAGCTTTCTTT.

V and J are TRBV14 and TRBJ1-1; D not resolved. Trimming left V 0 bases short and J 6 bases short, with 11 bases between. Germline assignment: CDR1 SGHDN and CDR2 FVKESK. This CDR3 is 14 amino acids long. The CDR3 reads CASSQEEWQAEAFF. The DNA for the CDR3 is TGTGCCAGCAGCCAAGAGGAATGGCAGGCTGAAGCTTTCTTT.

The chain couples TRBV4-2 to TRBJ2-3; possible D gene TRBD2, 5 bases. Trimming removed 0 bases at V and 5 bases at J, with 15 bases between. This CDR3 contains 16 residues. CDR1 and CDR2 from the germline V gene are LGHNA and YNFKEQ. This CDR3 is CASSQDRETSGDTQYF. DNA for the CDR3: TGTGCCAGCAGCCAAGATAGGGAAACTAGTGGAGATACGCAGTATTTT.

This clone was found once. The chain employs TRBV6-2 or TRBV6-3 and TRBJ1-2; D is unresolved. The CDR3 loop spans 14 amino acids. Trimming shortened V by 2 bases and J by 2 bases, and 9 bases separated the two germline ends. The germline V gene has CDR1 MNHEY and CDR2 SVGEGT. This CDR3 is CASSYTGGNYGYTF. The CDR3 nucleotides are TGTGCCAGCAGTTACACCGGCGGGAACTATGGCTACACCTTC.